This TCR beta chain originates from a study of beta chain features in type 1 diabetes. Study-level points and caveats: A moderate, significant TCRB CDR3 shortening appeared in type 1 diabetes across four CD4+ subsets. cDNA-based sequencing might over-represent cells highly expressing TCR.

The CDR3 has 10 amino acids. CDR1 and CDR2 from the germline V gene are LNHDA and SQIVND (reference sequence). V was trimmed by 5 bases and J by 7 bases, leaving 6 bases between them. Remarks on this clone: The antigen remains undetermined.

CD45RO/CCR7/CD25/CD127/CD95/CD27 staining was used to isolate CD4+ naive, central memory, regulatory and stem cell-like memory cells by sorting. Every bit of the isolated RNA underwent reverse transcription, so sequencing read expressed TCRB transcripts. Some clones are missing from TCRdb's copy, which holds only in-frame ones; the method was immunoSEQ multiplex PCR. Of about 130,000 clones in the sample, roughly 10% were seen once. The chain uses TRBV19 and TRBJ2-7; D remains ambiguous. The specimen was central memory CD4+ T cells from blood. The source is a man in his thirties or forties with type 1 diabetes. For the CDR3, the DNA is TGTGCCAGTAGTTCCCGGGAGCAGTACTTC. It specifies CASSSREQYF.